One sample yielded the 5 T cell receptor beta chains listed below, sequenced in a study of T cells in narcolepsy. TCRdb keeps only in-frame clones here, not all; method: immunoSEQ multiplex PCR. Of some 32,000 clones in the sample, around 79% were seen once. Sequencing input: memory (CD45RA-) CD4+ T cells from blood. The receptors stem from a human donor in good health.

The chain uses TRBV6-5 and TRBJ1-1; 7 nucleotides line up with TRBD1. CDR1 is MNHEY, CDR2 SVGAGI, per germline. The CDR3 runs 13 residues. V lost 6 bases and J lost 3; bases outside the gene matches: 4. CDR3 DNA sequence: TGTGCCAGCAGAACAGGGGTTGACACTGAAGCTTTCTTT. Encoded protein: CASRTGVDTEAFF.

This clone was picked up one time. The gene calls are TRBV18 and TRBJ1-2; D ambiguous. There are 16 residues in the CDR3. V was cut by 3 bases and J by 5 bases, with 19 bases left in between. Germline V lookup: CDR1 KGHSH, CDR2 LQKENI. CDR3 amino acids: CASSPGQEGSVYGYTF. As DNA, the CDR3 is TGTGCCAGCTCACCCGGTCAGGAGGGTTCGGTGTATGGCTACACCTTC.

The CDR3 coding sequence is TGCGCCAGCAGCCCCCTGGGGCTAGCGGCCTACAATGAGCAGTTCTTC. It codes for CASSPLGLAAYNEQFF. The V gene is TRBV5-1, the J gene TRBJ2-1, with 7 bases that match TRBD2. V lost 4 bases, J lost 2 bases, and 9 bases stayed unmatched. CDR3 length: 16 amino acids. Germline loops: CDR1 SGHRS, CDR2 YFSETQ.

The chain is built from TRBV9 and TRBJ2-5; 12 nucleotides align to TRBD2. Trimming removed 0 bases from V and 5 bases from J; junction bases left unmatched: 5. From germline, CDR1 is SGDLS and CDR2 YYNGEE. CDR3 length: 16 residues. The CDR3 here is CASSVVGLAGFETQYF. Here the CDR3 DNA reads TGTGCCAGCAGCGTAGTTGGACTAGCGGGATTTGAGACCCAGTACTTC.

V gene TRBV27 combines with J gene TRBJ1-6; 9 bases line up with TRBD1. The V segment lost 3 bases and the J segment 12 bases; nucleotides outside the gene matches: 6. CDR3 length equals 14 residues. In germline, CDR1 is MNHEY, CDR2 SMNVEV (reference sequence). CDR3 nucleotide sequence: TGTGCCAGCAGTTTTGGGGACAGGGTTGTACCCCTCCACTTT. Residues: CASSFGDRVVPLHF.